This T cell receptor beta chain emerged from a study of graft-versus-host responses after intestinal transplantation. Study-level background: Each recipient received a multivisceral, liver-intestinal, or isolated intestinal graft.

The protocol was immunoSEQ multiplex PCR, while the TCRdb copy is restricted to in-frame clones and leaves out a portion. This table holds fewer than 120,000 clones, 80% to 95% found once. Germline V gene lookup returns CDR1 LNHDA and CDR2 SQIVND (reference sequence). This CDR3 has 17 amino acids. V lost 7 bases, J lost 6 bases, and 27 bases lay in between. For this clone: What it recognizes is unknown.

Overall study findings and caveats: Researchers found GvH clones in recipient marrow, and some showed up first in ileum or blood. Graft-donor T cell macrochimerism coincided with high graft-versus-host to host-versus-graft clonal ratios in allografts.

The material was unstimulated CD8+ T cells sorted from spleen or lymph node cells, obtained before intestinal transplant. The receptor was isolated from a human donor who received an intestinal transplant. The chain has TRBV19 and TRBJ1-2; D gene uncertain. CDR3 nucleotides: TGTGCCAGTACCCCGGGCACGCCCGTTTATTTCCTCGATGGCTACACCTTC. It yields the protein CASTPGTPVYFLDGYTF.